These 29 T cell receptor beta chains share one sample of origin, sequenced in a study of cytomegalovirus exposure and HLA in healthy donors. 13 Jbeta primers and 60 Vbeta primers were used for the PCR. Here immunoSEQ multiplex PCR was the method, and the copy in TCRdb shows in-frame clones only, minus some. The data show 150,000 or so clones, roughly 80% seen once. Sequenced sample: PBMCs. All receptors derive from a man aged 50 to 59 in good health and CMV-seropositive.

This clone has just one count. The chain couples TRBV5-4 to TRBJ1-1, with a possible D match to TRBD1 (6 bases). The CDR3 length is 17 residues. V gave up 9 bases and J gave up 4 bases, with 28 bases separating them. Germline V gives CDR1 SGHNT, CDR2 YYREEE (reference sequence). CDR3 in DNA: TGTGCCACGACCCCTATACAGGGCTGGGGAATGAGCACTGAAGCTTTCTTT. Residues: CATTPIQGWGMSTEAFF.

The chain has TRBV30 and TRBJ2-3; TRBD2 is a possible D gene (5 bases). Trimming shortened V by 3 bases and J by 1 base, and 14 bases separated the two germline ends. Germline CDR1 and CDR2: GTSNPN and SVGIG (reference sequence). The CDR3 covers 15 residues. The CDR3 spells CAWSTGITGTDTQYF. The CDR3 region has the DNA TGTGCCTGGAGCACCGGGATCACAGGCACAGATACGCAGTATTTT.

This clone was observed a handful of times. This chain links TRBV28 with TRBJ1-2, with 8 bases aligning to TRBD1. The CDR3 is made up of 15 amino acids. The germline gives CDR1 MDHEN, CDR2 SYDVKM. V was pared by 5 bases and J by 1 base, with 6 bases of the junction left unmatched. Here the CDR3 reads CASSVLGQDNYGYTF. CDR3 in DNA: TGTGCCAGCAGTGTACTGGGACAGGATAACTATGGCTACACCTTC.

This chain uses TRBV6-5 with TRBJ2-7, with 10 bases matching TRBD1. The CDR3 runs 15 residues. The ends lost 4 bases at V and 9 bases at J; junction bases unmatched: 12. Germline CDR1 reads MNHEY; CDR2 reads SVGAGI. This chain's CDR3 is CASSSGSGQGRRQYF. The CDR3 DNA is TGTGCCAGCAGTTCCGGGTCGGGACAGGGGAGAAGGCAGTACTTC.

The chain employs TRBV9 and TRBJ2-3; D is perhaps TRBD1 (7 bases). The germline gives CDR1 SGDLS, CDR2 YYNGEE. V was trimmed by 4 bases and J by 2 bases, leaving 14 bases between them. The CDR3 is 15 residues long. The CDR3 spells CASSQEGAHTDTQYF. As DNA, the CDR3 is TGTGCCAGCAGCCAGGAGGGGGCGCACACAGATACGCAGTATTTT.

The chain has TRBV7-9 and TRBJ1-2; 10 bases fit TRBD1. This CDR3 has 15 amino acids. The germline V gene encodes CDR1 SEHNR and CDR2 FQNEAQ (reference sequence). The junction had 13 bases not matched to a gene; V was cut back by 5 bases and J by 10 bases. CDR3: CASSPTGGWTGVYTF. The CDR3, as DNA: TGTGCCAGCAGCCCGACAGGGGGCTGGACTGGTGTCTACACCTTC.

V and J are TRBV6-5 and TRBJ2-7, with 11 bases lining up with TRBD2. V lost 8 bases to trimming and J lost 2 bases; unmatched junction nucleotides: 8. Germline V gene lookup returns CDR1 MNHEY and CDR2 SVGAGI. The CDR3 sequence is 15 residues long. The CDR3 reads CASGTVAGGPYEQYF. The CDR3 DNA sequence: TGTGCCAGCGGTACCGTAGCGGGAGGGCCCTACGAGCAGTACTTC.

The genes are TRBV6-7 and TRBJ2-2, with D uncertain. TRBV6-7 counts as an open reading frame of uncertain function. The CDR3 consists of 11 residues. V was pared by 8 bases and J by 4 bases, with 5 bases between. The CDR3 sequence: CASPITGELFF. The CDR3 DNA follows: TGTGCCAGCCCCATCACCGGGGAGCTGTTTTTT.

The chain couples TRBV2 to TRBJ1-5; possible D gene TRBD1, 5 bases. This CDR3 has 18 amino acids. V lost 3 bases and J 0 bases, leaving 18 bases between the germline ends. The germline V gene encodes CDR1 SNHLY and CDR2 FYNNEI. Here the CDR3 reads CASSDGWPGLYSNQPQHF. The DNA of the CDR3 is TGTGCCAGCAGTGATGGTTGGCCGGGACTATATAGCAATCAGCCCCAGCATTTT. Full variable domain (remainder filled in from reference TRBV2 and TRBJ1-5): EPEVTQTPSHQVTQMGQEVILRCVPISNHLYFYWYRQILGQKVEFLVSFYNNEISEKSEIFDDQFSVERPDGSNFTLKIRSTKLEDSAMYFCASSDGWPGLYSNQPQHFGDGTRLSIL.

The chain joins TRBV2 to TRBJ2-7, with D perhaps matching TRBD2 (6 bases). CDR3 length: 15 residues. V gave up 4 bases and J gave up 0 bases, with 13 bases separating them. Germline CDR1 SNHLY, CDR2 FYNNEI. The CDR3 DNA reads TGTGCCAGCAGTGTCCCGCTGGGACTCTCCTACGAGCAGTACTTC. It yields the protein CASSVPLGLSYEQYF.

Concerning this clone: The sample has other DNA sequences that encode this CDR3 too. The genes are TRBV18 and TRBJ1-5; D possibly corresponds to TRBD1 (5 bases). This CDR3 has 14 residues. Germline CDR1 is KGHSH and CDR2 is LQKENI. With 3 bases removed from V and 3 bases from J, the gap between germline ends came to 9 bases. The CDR3 region is CASSPQGNNQPQHF. The CDR3 DNA is TGTGCCAGCTCACCTCAGGGAAACAATCAGCCCCAGCATTTT. The full variable domain, with the rest looked up from reference TRBV18 and TRBJ1-5, is NAGVMQNPRHLVRRRGQEARLRCSPMKGHSHVYWYRQLPEEGLKFMVYLQKENIIDESGMPKERFSAEFPKEGPSILRIQQVVRGDSAAYFCASSPQGNNQPQHFGDGTRLSIL.

In this sample, this clone turned up once. The V gene is TRBV25-1, the J gene TRBJ1-5; D may be TRBD1 (6 bases). Germline V gene data show CDR1 as MGHDK and CDR2 as SYGVNS. The length of the CDR3 is 14 residues. The ends were cut back, 5 bases at V and 2 bases at J, with 10 bases in the middle. The CDR3 reads CASSQTGRNQPQHF. Written as DNA, the CDR3 is TGTGCCAGCAGTCAGACAGGTCGCAATCAGCCCCAGCATTTT.

The V gene is TRBV5-1, the J gene TRBJ1-2; the D is unclear. The CDR3 extends over 14 amino acids. Trimming stripped 0 bases from V and 4 bases from J, with 10 bases between. Per germline, CDR1 SGHRS and CDR2 YFSETQ. CDR3 sequence: CASSLDGVVYGYTF. CDR3 bases: TGCGCCAGCAGCTTGGACGGGGTGGTCTATGGCTACACCTTC. The full variable domain, rest sourced from reference TRBV5-1 and TRBJ1-2, is KAGVTQTPRYLIKTRGQQVTLSCSPISGHRSVSWYQQTPGQGLQFLFEYFSETQRNKGNFPGRFSGRQFSNSRSEMNVSTLELGDSALYLCASSLDGVVYGYTFGSGTRLTVV.

The chain links TRBV4-1 to TRBJ2-3, with 14 bases that match TRBD2. The length of the CDR3 is 18 residues. Trimming cost V 2 bases and J 6 bases; bases outside gene matches: 10. Germline V gene data show CDR1 as MGHRA and CDR2 as YSYEKL. CDR3 in amino acids: CASSQLAGLAGVTDTQYF. As DNA, the CDR3 is TGCGCCAGCAGCCAACTAGCGGGACTAGCGGGAGTAACGGATACGCAGTATTTT.

J is TRBJ1-5 and V is TRBV4-1, with a possible D match to TRBD1 (5 bases). The CDR3 runs 14 residues. Germline CDR1 reads MGHRA; CDR2 reads YSYEKL. V was shortened by 7 bases and J by 4 bases, with 14 bases between the two germline ends. CDR3 loop: CASNPRVGNQPQHF. The CDR3 nucleotides are TGCGCCAGCAACCCCAGGGTCGGGAATCAGCCCCAGCATTTT.

This chain links TRBV2 with TRBJ1-6; 7 bases are a match to TRBD1. Germline-derived CDR1 and CDR2 are SNHLY and FYNNEI. There are 12 residues in the CDR3. V dropped 9 bases and J dropped 10; count of bases not matched to a gene: 6. CDR3 in DNA: TGTGCCAGTAACAGGGGACAGTCACCCCTCCACTTT. Encoded protein: CASNRGQSPLHF.

The chain links TRBV30 to TRBJ1-1, with 10 bases lining up with TRBD1. Germline lookup yields CDR1 GTSNPN and CDR2 SVGIG (reference sequence). CDR3 length: 13 amino acids. Unmatched junction bases numbered 6, after V lost 4 bases and J lost 7 bases. CDR3 amino acids: CAWTGTGDVEAFF. The CDR3 DNA sequence: TGTGCCTGGACTGGGACAGGGGATGTTGAAGCTTTCTTT.

This clone was counted a few times. The genes are TRBV27 and TRBJ2-7, with D uncertain. This CDR3 has 12 residues. The germline V gene has CDR1 MNHEY and CDR2 SMNVEV (reference sequence). The CDR3 region has the DNA TGTTTCAAGCAGAAGGCGGCATACGAGCAGTACTTC. Amino acid sequence: CFKQKAAYEQYF.

This clone was seen once. The gene calls are TRBV27 and TRBJ2-3; possible D gene TRBD2, 5 bases. CDR3 length: 14 amino acids. From germline, CDR1 is MNHEY and CDR2 SMNVEV (reference sequence). V was cut by 5 bases and J by 4 bases, with 13 bases left in between. The CDR3 sequence is CASSETGISDTQYF. CDR3 nucleotides: TGTGCCAGCAGTGAGACGGGGATTTCAGATACGCAGTATTTT.

This clone turned up a few times. This chain links TRBV11-3 with TRBJ2-2, with 9 positions matching TRBD2. The CDR3 sequence is 16 residues long. Losses at the gene ends were 4 bases for V and 7 bases for J; bases not matched to a gene: 10. CDR1 SGHNT and CDR2 YENEEA come from the germline V gene. The CDR3 protein is CASSSRAGGIDGELFF. CDR3 DNA: TGTGCCAGCAGCTCCCGCGCGGGGGGGATCGACGGGGAGCTGTTTTTT.

This rearrangement joins TRBV4-2 to TRBJ1-4; no firm D call. From germline, CDR1 is LGHNA and CDR2 YNFKEQ. CDR3 size: 16 residues. Deletions cut 1 base from V and 3 bases from J, with 12 bases between. The chain's CDR3 is CASSQVMGQANEKLFF. CDR3 sequence (DNA): TGTGCCAGCAGCCAAGTGATGGGCCAGGCTAATGAAAAACTGTTTTTT.

This chain joins TRBV6-5 and TRBJ2-7; 8 positions match TRBD1. Per germline, CDR1 MNHEY and CDR2 SVGAGI. The CDR3 loop spans 15 amino acids. V gave up 5 bases and J gave up 2 bases; unmatched junction bases: 8. CDR3 sequence (DNA): TGTGCCAGCAGTGGCATTACAGGGGGGACCTACGAGCAGTACTTC. It encodes CASSGITGGTYEQYF.

The chain joins TRBV2 to TRBJ2-5; D remains ambiguous. Germline lookup yields CDR1 SNHLY and CDR2 FYNNEI. The CDR3 is 11 residues long. V shed 5 bases and J shed 4 bases, with 5 bases lying between them. The CDR3 DNA follows: TGTGCCAGCAGTCTAGGAGAGACCCAGTACTTC. It codes for CASSLGETQYF.

In its sample, this clone was seen a few times. The chain is built from TRBV11-3 and TRBJ2-2; a weak D match, TRBD2 (6 bases). The CDR3 has 14 residues. Trimming cost V 5 bases and J 8 bases, with 15 bases left between them. Germline CDR1 is SGHNT and CDR2 is YENEEA. As DNA, the CDR3 is TGTGCCAGCAGCCCGACATTTCGGGGGGGGGAGCTGTTTTTT. It encodes CASSPTFRGGELFF.

V is TRBV27 and J is TRBJ2-5, with 8 bases lining up with TRBD1. Germline values: CDR1 MNHEY, CDR2 SMNVEV (reference sequence). Unmatched junction bases numbered 6, after V lost 4 bases and J lost 2 bases. There are 15 residues in the CDR3. The CDR3 here is CASSSDRGNQETQYF. CDR3 coding DNA: TGTGCCAGCAGTTCCGACAGGGGCAATCAAGAGACCCAGTACTTC.

This rearrangement joins TRBV29-1 to TRBJ1-1, with D perhaps TRBD1 (5 bases). The length of the CDR3 is 12 residues. The V gene lost 4 bases and the J gene lost 1 base, with 7 bases spanning the gap. Looked up from germline, CDR1 is SQVTM and CDR2 is ANQGSEA. The CDR3 DNA follows: TGCAGCGTTGTTGACAGGAACACTGAAGCTTTCTTT. Translating gives CSVVDRNTEAFF.

The V call is TRBV18, the J call TRBJ1-2, with D possibly being TRBD1 (5 bases). CDR1 and CDR2 from the germline V gene are KGHSH and LQKENI. This CDR3 is 15 amino acids long. V was clipped by 4 bases and J by 4 bases, with 16 bases between them. The CDR3 spells CASSRAGTSGYGYTF. The DNA of the CDR3 is TGTGCCAGCTCACGAGCGGGGACTTCGGGCTATGGCTACACCTTC.

This chain connects TRBV5-1 to TRBJ1-6; D possibly corresponds to TRBD1 (6 bases). The germline gives CDR1 SGHRS, CDR2 YFSETQ. The V end was cut by 1 base, the J end by 9 bases, with 14 bases between. CDR3 length equals 15 residues. This CDR3 is CASSLFRGAGSPLHF. In DNA form, the CDR3 reads TGCGCCAGCAGCTTGTTTCGGGGGGCCGGTTCACCCCTCCACTTT. The variable domain in full, completed from reference TRBV5-1 and TRBJ1-6, reads KAGVTQTPRYLIKTRGQQVTLSCSPISGHRSVSWYQQTPGQGLQFLFEYFSETQRNKGNFPGRFSGRQFSNSRSEMNVSTLELGDSALYLCASSLFRGAGSPLHFGNGTRLTVT.

The chain joins TRBV13 to TRBJ2-3; TRBD1 matches at 8 bases. The CDR3 spans 17 residues. With 4 bases clipped from V and 2 bases from J, the junction kept 11 bases outside the gene matches. Germline-derived CDR1 and CDR2 are PRHDT and FYEKMQ (reference sequence). CDR3 sequence: CASSSPRTGFTTDTQYF. CDR3 bases: TGTGCCAGCAGCTCCCCCAGGACAGGGTTTACCACAGATACGCAGTATTTT.